This T cell receptor (beta chain) was profiled in a study of regulatory T cells in long-lasting Graves disease. The CDR3 is 18 residues long. Germline V gene sequence: CDR1 MNHEY, CDR2 SMNVEV (reference sequence). V lost 3 bases and J lost 7; bases outside the gene matches: 17. Time point noted: newly diagnosed GD, antithyroid drugs for less than 3 months. From PBMCs, RNA was extracted and then used to make the TCR library. Through Arm-PCR of CDR3 regions and iRepertoire HTBI primers, TCR beta libraries were built. TCRdb recomputed calls from the multiplex PCR reads with MiXCR, one row per CDR3 protein. Of 510,000 or so distinct CDR3 sequences listed, more than 10% were seen once; the top ten hold approximately 9.6%. The sample also formed part of further work on T cells in Graves' hyperthyroidism and ophthalmopathy. That work adds: Investigators excluded patients with uncontrolled infection, other autoimmune disease, pregnancy or lactation. Each diagnosis was grounded in clinical symptoms, serum thyroxine and TRAb, thyroid ultrasound, and orbital computed tomography. Initially, a first-round RT-PCR of the TCR CDR3 employed the HTBI primer set.

The source was peripheral blood mononuclear cells (PBMCs), collected at new diagnosis, from a patient treated with antithyroid drugs. This sequence joins TRBV27 and TRBJ2-1; 8 bases are shared with TRBD2. The TCR comes from a woman in her 30s with Graves disease. The DNA for the CDR3 is TGTGCCAGCAGTTTTTCCGCCTCCTGGCGGGAGGTTATGAATGAGCAGTTCTTC. It is translated as CASSFSASWREVMNEQFF.